The entry that follows covers one TCR beta chain sequence. Here immunoSEQ multiplex PCR was the method, and the copy in TCRdb shows in-frame clones only, minus some. This sample has more than 80,000 clones, with around 87% found just once. This sample was included in a study of blood T cell repertoires in COVID-19. Looking at the study overall: Donors in the United States, Italy and Spain gave samples during acute or convalescent COVID-19. Sources were T cells, B-cell-depleted T cells, or PBMCs; the material itself was cDNA or gDNA.

Trimming cost V 3 bases and J 5 bases; bases outside gene matches: 2. Germline V CDR1 and CDR2: LNHDA, SQIVND (reference sequence). CDR3 size: 14 residues. The TCR comes from a man between 40 and 49 years old with acute or convalescent COVID-19. The chain joins TRBV19 to TRBJ2-3; 10 bases fit TRBD2. The specimen was peripheral blood. The CDR3 reads CASSMEREGDTQYF. DNA for the CDR3: TGTGCCAGTAGTATGGAGCGGGAGGGAGATACGCAGTATTTT.